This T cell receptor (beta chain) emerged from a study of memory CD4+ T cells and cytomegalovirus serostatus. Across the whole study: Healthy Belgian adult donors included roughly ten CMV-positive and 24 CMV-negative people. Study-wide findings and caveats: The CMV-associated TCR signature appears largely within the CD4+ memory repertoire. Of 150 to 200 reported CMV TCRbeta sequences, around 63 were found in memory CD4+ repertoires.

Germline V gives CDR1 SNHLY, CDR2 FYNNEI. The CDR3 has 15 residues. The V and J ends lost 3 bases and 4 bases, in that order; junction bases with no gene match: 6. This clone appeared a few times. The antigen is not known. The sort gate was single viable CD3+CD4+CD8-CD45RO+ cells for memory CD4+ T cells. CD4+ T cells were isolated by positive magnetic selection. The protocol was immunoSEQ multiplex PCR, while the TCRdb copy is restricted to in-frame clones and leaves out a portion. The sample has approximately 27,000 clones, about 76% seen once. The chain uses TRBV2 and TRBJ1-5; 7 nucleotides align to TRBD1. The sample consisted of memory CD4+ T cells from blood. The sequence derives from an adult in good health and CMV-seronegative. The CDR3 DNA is TGTGCCAGCAGTGAGCAGGGGGTCATTAATCAGCCCCAGCATTTT. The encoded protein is CASSEQGVINQPQHF.